These T cell receptor beta chains were read from a single sample in a study of identical twins. One entry per CDR3 protein results from TCRdb running MiXCR on the 5' RACE reads. Of approximately 1.8 million distinct CDR3 sequences listed, less than 35% are singletons. Sequencing was done on a sample of cord blood. The source is a newborn girl in good health. Each CDR3 is given with its conserved first and last residue. D genes are given only for firm matches. Rows give clone size only sometimes, using once, few, many, or a class for an expanded clone.

>TRBV29-1|TRBJ1-4|many|.
CSVEQGTNEKLFF
TGCAGCGTGGAACAGGGTACTAATGAAAAACTGTTTTTT
>TRBV12-3/TRBV12-4|TRBJ2-7|many|.
CASSYNGGYYEQYF
TGTGCCAGCAGCTACAACGGAGGATACTACGAGCAGTACTTC
>TRBV5-1|TRBJ2-7|few|.
CASSLGTLRDHEQYF
TGCGCCAGCAGCTTGGGGACTCTCCGGGACCACGAGCAGTACTTC
>TRBV6-1|TRBJ1-1|.|.
CASSRLLGTEAFF
TGTGCCAGCAGTCGGCTCCTTGGGACTGAAGCTTTCTTT
>TRBV6-5|TRBJ2-1|.|TRBD2
CASSYSSGRANNEQFF
TGTGCCAGCAGTTACTCTAGCGGGAGGGCCAACAATGAGCAGTTCTTC
>TRBV10-3|TRBJ2-3|many|.
CATSGTQISPDTQYF
TGTGCCACCTCCGGGACCCAGATTTCACCGGATACGCAGTATTTT
>TRBV5-1|TRBJ2-3|few|TRBD2
CASSVGLADRTDTQYF
TGCGCCAGCAGCGTTGGACTAGCGGACCGCACAGATACGCAGTATTTT
>TRBV18|TRBJ2-3|.|.
CASSPFLDTQYF
TGTGCCAGCTCACCGTTTCTGGATACGCAGTATTTT
>TRBV20-1|TRBJ1-5|few|TRBD1
CSANRGLNQPQHF
TGCAGTGCTAACAGGGGGCTCAATCAGCCCCAGCATTTT
>TRBV12-3/TRBV12-4|TRBJ2-5|few|.
CASSLRGAGETQYF
TGTGCCAGCAGTTTGAGGGGGGCGGGCGAGACCCAGTACTTC
>TRBV7-2|TRBJ1-1|.|.
CASSLRGPRNTEAFF
TGTGCCAGCAGCTTACGGGGCCCCCGGAATACTGAAGCTTTCTTT